Within the sample, the clone carrying this T cell receptor (beta chain) is large (0.1 to 1%). The CDR3 is made up of 17 amino acids. Per the germline V gene, CDR1 is SGHDN and CDR2 is FVKESK. Trimming removed 5 bases at V and 2 bases at J, with 16 bases between. Method: immunoSEQ multiplex PCR; TCRdb's copy keeps in-frame clones and lacks some. The sample records more than 6,500 clones, approximately 80% being singletons. Treatment indicated: preoperative locoregional IRX-2 cytokine immunotherapy. Patients received preoperative, locoregional IRX-2 cytokine immunotherapy in a phase Ib study. This specimen comes from a study of preoperative IRX-2 immunotherapy in early breast cancer.

The rearrangement links TRBV14 to TRBJ1-6; possible D gene TRBD1, 5 bases. Sequencing used tumor tissue, obtained after IRX-2 immunotherapy. This TCR was sampled from a human donor with breast cancer. CDR3 region: CASSKAGRSTYNSPLHF. CDR3 DNA sequence: TGTGCCAGCAGCAAAGCAGGGAGGTCGACCTATAATTCACCCCTCCACTTT.